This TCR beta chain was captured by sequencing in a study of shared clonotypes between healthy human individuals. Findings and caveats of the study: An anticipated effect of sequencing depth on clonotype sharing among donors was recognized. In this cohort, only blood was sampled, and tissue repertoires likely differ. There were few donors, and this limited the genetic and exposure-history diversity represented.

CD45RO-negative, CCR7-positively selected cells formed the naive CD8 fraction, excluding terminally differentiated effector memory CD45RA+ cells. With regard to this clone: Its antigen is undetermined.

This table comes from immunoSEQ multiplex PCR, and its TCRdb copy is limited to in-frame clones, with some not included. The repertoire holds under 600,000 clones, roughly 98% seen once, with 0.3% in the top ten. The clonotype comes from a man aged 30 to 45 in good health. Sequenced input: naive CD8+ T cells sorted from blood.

Here the CDR3 DNA reads TGTGCCAGCAGCGTAGGGGTTTCGACGTTGGAGACCCAGTACTTC. Residues: CASSVGVSTLETQYF. The genes are TRBV9 and TRBJ2-5, with D uncertain. This CDR3 is built from 15 residues. V lost 0 bases, J lost 5 bases, and 14 bases lay in between. The germline V gene has CDR1 SGDLS and CDR2 YYNGEE.